This T cell receptor beta chain emerged from a study of blood T cells in healthy people across ages. Across the study: Researchers report that template switching captured about one barcoded beta molecule per two T cells.

The authors ran a second PCR of about 6 to 12 cycles using a sample-barcoded 5' primer and a J-beta primer mix. A template-switch adaptor with 12 random nucleotides tagged each cDNA molecule. MiXCR, applied by TCRdb to the 5' RACE reads, yields one record per CDR3 protein. The sample includes about 670,000 distinct CDR3 sequences, 45% to 60% of them seen just once. Individuals who donated were healthy Caucasians from Russia aged 6 to 90. The germline V gene encodes CDR1 SGHAT and CDR2 FQDESV (reference sequence). The CDR3 sequence is 16 residues long. V lost 5 bases, J lost 8 bases, and 13 bases stayed unmatched.

This clonotype originated in a woman of 80 years or more in good health. The chain has TRBV11-1 and TRBJ2-1; 9 bases are shared with TRBD1. Specimen: blood. The chain's CDR3 is CASSPGRDRASDEQFF. CDR3 sequence (DNA): TGTGCCAGCAGCCCCGGCCGGGACAGGGCTTCCGATGAGCAGTTCTTC.